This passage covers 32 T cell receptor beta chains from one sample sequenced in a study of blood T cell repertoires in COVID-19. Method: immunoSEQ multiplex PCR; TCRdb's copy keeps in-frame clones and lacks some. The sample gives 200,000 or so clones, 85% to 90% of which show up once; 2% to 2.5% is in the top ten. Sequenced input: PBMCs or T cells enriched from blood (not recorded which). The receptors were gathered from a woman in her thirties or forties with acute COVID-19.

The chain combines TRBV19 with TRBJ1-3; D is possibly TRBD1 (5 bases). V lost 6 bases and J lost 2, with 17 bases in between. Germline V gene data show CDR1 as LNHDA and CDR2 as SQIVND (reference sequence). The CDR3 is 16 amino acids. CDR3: CASSNRAGGAGNTIYF. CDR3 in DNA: TGTGCCAGTAGCAACCGCGCTGGGGGGGCTGGAAACACCATATATTTT.

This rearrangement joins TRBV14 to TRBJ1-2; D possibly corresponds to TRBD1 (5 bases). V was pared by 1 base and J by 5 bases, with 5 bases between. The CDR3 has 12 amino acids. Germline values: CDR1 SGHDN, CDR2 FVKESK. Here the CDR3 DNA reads TGTGCCAGCAGCCAAGCAGGGTATGGCTACACCTTC. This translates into CASSQAGYGYTF.

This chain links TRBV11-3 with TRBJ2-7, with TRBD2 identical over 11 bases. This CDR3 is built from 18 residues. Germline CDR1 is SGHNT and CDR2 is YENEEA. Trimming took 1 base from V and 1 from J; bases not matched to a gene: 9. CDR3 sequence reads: CASSLVPSGRPPSYEQYF. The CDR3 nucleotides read TGTGCCAGCAGCTTAGTTCCTAGCGGGAGGCCTCCTTCCTACGAGCAGTACTTC.

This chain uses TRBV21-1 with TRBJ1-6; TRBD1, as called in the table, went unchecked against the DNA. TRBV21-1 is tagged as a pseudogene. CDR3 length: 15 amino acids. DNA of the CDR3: TGTGCCGGTCGACAGGTCAACTCCTATAATTCACCCCTCCACTTT. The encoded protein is CAGRQVNSYNSPLHF.

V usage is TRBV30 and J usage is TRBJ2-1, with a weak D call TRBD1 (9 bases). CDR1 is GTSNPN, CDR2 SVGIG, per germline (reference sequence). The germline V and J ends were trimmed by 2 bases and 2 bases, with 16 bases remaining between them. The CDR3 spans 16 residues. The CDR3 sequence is CAWSRGGQGAYNEQFF. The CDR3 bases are TGTGCCTGGAGTCGGGGGGGACAGGGAGCCTACAATGAGCAGTTCTTC. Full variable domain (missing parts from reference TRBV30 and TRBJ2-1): SQTIHQWPATLVQPVGSPLSLECTVEGTSNPNLYWYRQAAGRGLQLLFYSVGIGQISSEVPQNLSASRPQDRQFILSSKKLLLSDSGFYLCAWSRGGQGAYNEQFFGPGTRLTVL.

Here the CDR3 reads CAISAGRREGEQYF. CDR3 sequence (DNA): TGTGCCATCAGTGCTGGCAGAAGGGAGGGCGAGCAGTACTTC. This chain connects TRBV10-3 to TRBJ2-7; TRBD2 matches 7 bases. V dropped 4 bases and J dropped 6; count of bases not matched to a gene: 9. Looked up from germline, CDR1 is ENHRY and CDR2 is SYGVKD. CDR3 length: 14 residues.

CDR3 DNA sequence: TGTGCCAGTAGTCCTAGGACAGGGCGGGCTGGGGGCAATCAGCCCCAGCATTTT. This translates into CASSPRTGRAGGNQPQHF. The V gene is TRBV19, the J gene TRBJ1-5; 8 bases agree with TRBD1. The CDR3 length is 18 residues. After removal of 5 bases from V and 2 bases from J, the junction contained 14 bases not matched to a gene. Per the germline V gene, CDR1 is LNHDA and CDR2 is SQIVND (reference sequence).

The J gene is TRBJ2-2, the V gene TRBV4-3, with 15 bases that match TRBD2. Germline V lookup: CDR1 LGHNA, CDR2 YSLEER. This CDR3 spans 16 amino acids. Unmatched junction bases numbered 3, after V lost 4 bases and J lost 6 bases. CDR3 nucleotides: TGCGCCAGCAGCCGATGGACTAGCGGGAGGGCCGGGGAGCTGTTTTTT. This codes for CASSRWTSGRAGELFF.

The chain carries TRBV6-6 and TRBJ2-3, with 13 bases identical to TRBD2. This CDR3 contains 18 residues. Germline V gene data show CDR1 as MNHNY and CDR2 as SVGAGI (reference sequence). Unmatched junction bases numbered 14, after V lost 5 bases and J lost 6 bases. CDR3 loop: CASSPTRGLAGIGDTQYF. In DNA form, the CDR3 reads TGTGCCAGCAGTCCCACCCGGGGACTAGCGGGAATTGGTGATACGCAGTATTTT.

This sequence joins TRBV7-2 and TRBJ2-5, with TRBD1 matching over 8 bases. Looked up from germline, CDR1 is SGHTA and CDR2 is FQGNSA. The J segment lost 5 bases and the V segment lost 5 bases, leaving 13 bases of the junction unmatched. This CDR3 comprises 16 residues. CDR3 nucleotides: TGTGCCAGCAGCCCCCAACGACAGGGGATGTCGGAGACCCAGTACTTC. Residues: CASSPQRQGMSETQYF.

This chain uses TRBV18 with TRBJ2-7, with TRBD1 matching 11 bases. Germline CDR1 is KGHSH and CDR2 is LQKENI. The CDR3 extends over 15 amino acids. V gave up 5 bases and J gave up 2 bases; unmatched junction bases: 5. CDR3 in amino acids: CASSKPGQGAYEQYF. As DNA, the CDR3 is TGTGCCAGCTCAAAACCGGGACAGGGGGCCTACGAGCAGTACTTC.

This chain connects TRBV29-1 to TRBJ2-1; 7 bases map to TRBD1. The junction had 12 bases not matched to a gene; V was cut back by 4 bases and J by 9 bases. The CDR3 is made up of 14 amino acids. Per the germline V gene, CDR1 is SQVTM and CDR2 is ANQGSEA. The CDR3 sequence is CSVVGQGVISEQFF. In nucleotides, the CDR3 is TGCAGCGTTGTTGGGCAGGGGGTAATAAGTGAGCAGTTCTTC.

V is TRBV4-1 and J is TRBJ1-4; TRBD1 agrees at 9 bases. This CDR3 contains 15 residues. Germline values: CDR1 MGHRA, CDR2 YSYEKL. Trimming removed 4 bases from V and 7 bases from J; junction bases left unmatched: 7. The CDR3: CASSPPTGGFEKLFF. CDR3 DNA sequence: TGCGCCAGCAGCCCCCCGACAGGGGGTTTTGAAAAACTGTTTTTT.

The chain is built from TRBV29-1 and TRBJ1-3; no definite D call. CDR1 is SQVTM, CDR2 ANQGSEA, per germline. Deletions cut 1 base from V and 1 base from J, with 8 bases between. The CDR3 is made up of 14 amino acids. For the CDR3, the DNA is TGCAGCGTTGAAGGAGAATCTTCTGGAAACACCATATATTTT. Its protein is CSVEGESSGNTIYF. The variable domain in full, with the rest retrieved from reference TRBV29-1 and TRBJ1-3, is SAVISQKPSRDICQRGTSLTIQCQVDSQVTMMFWYRQQPGQSLTLIATANQGSEATYESGFVIDKFPISRPNLTFSTLTVSNMSPEDSSIYLCSVEGESSGNTIYFGEGSWLTVV.

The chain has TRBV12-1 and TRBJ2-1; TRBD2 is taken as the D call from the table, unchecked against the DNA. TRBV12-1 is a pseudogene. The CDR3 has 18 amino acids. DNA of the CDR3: TGTGCCAGCAGCATCGGGACTCCCAAAAGATCAGACTACAATGAGCAGTTCTTC. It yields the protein CASSIGTPKRSDYNEQFF.

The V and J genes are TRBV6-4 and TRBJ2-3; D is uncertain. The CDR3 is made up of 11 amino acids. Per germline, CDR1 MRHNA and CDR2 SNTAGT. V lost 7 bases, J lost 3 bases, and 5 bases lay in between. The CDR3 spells CASIDTDTQYF. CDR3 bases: TGTGCCAGCATAGATACAGATACGCAGTATTTT.

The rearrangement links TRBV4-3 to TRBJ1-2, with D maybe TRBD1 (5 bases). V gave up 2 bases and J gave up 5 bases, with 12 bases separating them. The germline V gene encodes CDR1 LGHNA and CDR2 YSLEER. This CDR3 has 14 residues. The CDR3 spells CASSQLVGQYGYTF. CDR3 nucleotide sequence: TGCGCCAGCAGCCAATTGGTGGGGCAGTATGGCTACACCTTC.

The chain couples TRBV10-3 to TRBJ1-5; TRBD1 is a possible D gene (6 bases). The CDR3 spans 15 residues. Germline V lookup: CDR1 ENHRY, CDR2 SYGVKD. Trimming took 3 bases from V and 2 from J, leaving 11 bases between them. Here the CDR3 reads CAISERRQGNQPQHF. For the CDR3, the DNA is TGTGCCATCAGTGAAAGGAGACAGGGCAATCAGCCCCAGCATTTT.

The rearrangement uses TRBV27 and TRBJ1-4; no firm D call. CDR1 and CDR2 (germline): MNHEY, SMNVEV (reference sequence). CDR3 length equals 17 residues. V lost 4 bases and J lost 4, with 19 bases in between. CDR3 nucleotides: TGTGCCAGCAGTTCTTTAATTGGTCTCACTGGTAATGAAAAACTGTTTTTT. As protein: CASSSLIGLTGNEKLFF.

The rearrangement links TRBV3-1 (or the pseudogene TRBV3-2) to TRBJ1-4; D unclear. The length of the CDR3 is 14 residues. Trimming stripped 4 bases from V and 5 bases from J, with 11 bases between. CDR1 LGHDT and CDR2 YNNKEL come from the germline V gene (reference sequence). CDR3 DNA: TGTGCCAGCAGCCTATGGTCAGAAAATGAAAAACTGTTTTTT. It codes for CASSLWSENEKLFF.

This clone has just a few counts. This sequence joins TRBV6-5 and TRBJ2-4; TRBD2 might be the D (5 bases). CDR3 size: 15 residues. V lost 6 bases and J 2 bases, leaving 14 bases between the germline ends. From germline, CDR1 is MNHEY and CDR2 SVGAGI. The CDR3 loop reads CASSFAGETKNIQYF. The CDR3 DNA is TGTGCCAGCAGCTTTGCGGGCGAAACCAAAAACATTCAGTACTTC.

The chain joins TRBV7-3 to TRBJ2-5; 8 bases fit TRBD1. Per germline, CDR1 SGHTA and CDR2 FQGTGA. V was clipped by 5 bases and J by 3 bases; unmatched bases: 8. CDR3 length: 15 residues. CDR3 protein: CASSPTGTGEETQYF. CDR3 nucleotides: TGTGCCAGCAGCCCTACCGGGACAGGAGAAGAGACCCAGTACTTC. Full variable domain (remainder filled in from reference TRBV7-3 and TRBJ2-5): GAGVSQTPSNKVTEKGKYVELRCDPISGHTALYWYRQSLGQGPEFLIYFQGTGAADDSGLPNDRFFAVRPEGSVSTLKIQRTERGDSAVYLCASSPTGTGEETQYFGPGTRLLVL.

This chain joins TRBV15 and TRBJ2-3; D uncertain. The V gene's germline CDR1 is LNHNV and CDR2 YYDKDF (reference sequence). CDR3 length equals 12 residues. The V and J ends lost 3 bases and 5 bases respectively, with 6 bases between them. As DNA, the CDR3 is TGTGCCACCAGCAGCGGAGTAGATACGCAGTATTTT. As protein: CATSSGVDTQYF.

The CDR3 DNA reads as TGTGCCAGCAGCGGGAGGACAGGGATTTCACCCCTCCACTTT. This encodes CASSGRTGISPLHF. The chain uses TRBV14 and TRBJ1-6, with TRBD1 matching over 8 bases. The CDR3 runs to 14 residues. Germline V gene lookup returns CDR1 SGHDN and CDR2 FVKESK. V lost 5 bases to trimming and J lost 9 bases; unmatched junction nucleotides: 6.

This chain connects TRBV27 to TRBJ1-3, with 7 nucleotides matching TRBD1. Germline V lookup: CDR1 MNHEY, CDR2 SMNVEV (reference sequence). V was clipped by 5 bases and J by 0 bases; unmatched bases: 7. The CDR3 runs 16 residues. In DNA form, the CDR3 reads TGTGCCAGCAGTCTGACAGGGCAGGGCTCTGGAAACACCATATATTTT. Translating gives CASSLTGQGSGNTIYF.

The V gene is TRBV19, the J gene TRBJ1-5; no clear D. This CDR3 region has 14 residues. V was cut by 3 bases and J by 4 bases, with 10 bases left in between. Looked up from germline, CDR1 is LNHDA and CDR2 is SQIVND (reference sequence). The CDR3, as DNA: TGTGCCAGTAGTATTGGGTCGGGTAATCAGCCCCAGCATTTT. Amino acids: CASSIGSGNQPQHF.

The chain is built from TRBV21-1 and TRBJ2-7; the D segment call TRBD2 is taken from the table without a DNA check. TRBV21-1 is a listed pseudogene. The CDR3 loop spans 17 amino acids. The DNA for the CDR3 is TGTGCCAGCAGCAAAGTTCTAGCGGGGGTTAGGATGGACGAGCAGTACTTC. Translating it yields CASSKVLAGVRMDEQYF.

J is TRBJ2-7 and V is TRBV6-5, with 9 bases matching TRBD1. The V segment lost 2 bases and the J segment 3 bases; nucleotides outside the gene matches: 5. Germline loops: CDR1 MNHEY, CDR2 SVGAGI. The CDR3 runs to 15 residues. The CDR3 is CASSYLGTGRYEQYF. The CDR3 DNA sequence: TGTGCCAGCAGTTACCTGGGGACAGGGCGCTACGAGCAGTACTTC.

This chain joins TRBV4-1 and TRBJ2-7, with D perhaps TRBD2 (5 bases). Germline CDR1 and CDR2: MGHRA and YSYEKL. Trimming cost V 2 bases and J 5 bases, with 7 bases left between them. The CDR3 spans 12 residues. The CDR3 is CASSQISDEQYF. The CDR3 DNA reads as TGCGCCAGCAGCCAAATTAGCGACGAGCAGTACTTC.

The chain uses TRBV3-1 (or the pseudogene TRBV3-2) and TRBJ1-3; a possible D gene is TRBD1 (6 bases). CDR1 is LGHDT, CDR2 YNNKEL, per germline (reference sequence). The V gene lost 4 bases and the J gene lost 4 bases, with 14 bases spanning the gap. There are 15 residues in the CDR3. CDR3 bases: TGTGCCAGCAGCCTCGCAGGGACATCCGGAAACACCATATATTTT. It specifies CASSLAGTSGNTIYF.

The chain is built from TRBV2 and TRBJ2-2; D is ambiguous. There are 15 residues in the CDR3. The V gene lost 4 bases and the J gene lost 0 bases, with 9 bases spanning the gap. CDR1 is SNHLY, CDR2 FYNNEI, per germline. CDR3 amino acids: CASSVERSNTGELFF. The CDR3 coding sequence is TGTGCCAGCAGTGTCGAGAGATCGAACACCGGGGAGCTGTTTTTT.

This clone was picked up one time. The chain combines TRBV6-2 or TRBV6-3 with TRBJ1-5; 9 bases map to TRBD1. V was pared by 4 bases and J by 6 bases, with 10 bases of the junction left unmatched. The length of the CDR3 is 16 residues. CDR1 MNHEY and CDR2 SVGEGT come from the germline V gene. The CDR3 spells CASSSSITGGGQPQHF. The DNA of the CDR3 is TGTGCCAGCAGTTCATCCATTACAGGGGGCGGTCAGCCCCAGCATTTT.